This T cell receptor (beta chain) was observed in a study of T cells in Graves' hyperthyroidism and ophthalmopathy. Hyperthyroidism patients were newly diagnosed, had disease duration under 2 months, and were aged 18 to 65 years. Researchers amplified the TCR beta CDR3 regions from RNA transcripts. The TCR CDR3 first-round RT-PCR relied on the HTBI primer set. TCRdb re-called the multiplex PCR reads with MiXCR, one entry per CDR3 protein. The sample holds about 760,000 distinct CDR3 sequences, approximately 36% seen once. CDR1 and CDR2 from the germline V gene are SQVTM and ANQGSEA. The CDR3 runs 12 residues. Comments on this clonotype: This may be a read error, as it is one base from a much larger clone.

This TCR derives from a woman in her thirties or forties with Graves' hyperthyroidism. The specimen sequenced was blood. This rearrangement joins TRBV29-1 to TRBJ1-5; D is perhaps TRBD1 (5 bases). The CDR3 DNA reads as TGCAGCGTGGGGGGGAATAATCAGCCCAAGCATTTT. It specifies CSVGGNNQPKHF.